Listed here are 8 T cell receptor beta chains from one sample, sequenced in a study of siplizumab effects on memory and regulatory T cells. TCRdb keeps only in-frame clones here, not all; method: immunoSEQ multiplex PCR. The table has more than 60,000 clones, roughly 93% seen once; the top ten hold 5%. The material sequenced was CD8+ T cells sorted from blood. The receptors were sampled from a human donor in good health.

The rearrangement uses TRBV15 and TRBJ2-7; either TRBD1 or TRBD2 may fit D (5 bases each). The germline V and J ends were trimmed by 6 bases and 3 bases, with 9 bases remaining between them. The CDR3 spans 12 residues. Germline V gene data show CDR1 as LNHNV and CDR2 as YYDKDF (reference sequence). In DNA form, the CDR3 reads TGTGCCACCAGTATTGGGGGCTACGAGCAGTACTTC. Translation gives CATSIGGYEQYF.

To note about this clone: A junction boundary mismatches the germline segment, possibly from a read error. The chain recombines TRBV7-7 with TRBJ1-4; TRBD1 might be the D (6 bases). The CDR3 totals 15 residues. CDR1 and CDR2 (germline): SSHAT, FNYEAQ (reference sequence). The CDR3 bases are TGTGCCAGCAGTTTAGGGGCGGGGGCTGGGGAAAAACTGTTTTTT. Protein: CASSLGAGAGEKLFF.

The chain has TRBV9 and TRBJ2-2, with a possible D match to TRBD1 (5 bases). The CDR3 has 16 residues. Per germline, CDR1 SGDLS and CDR2 YYNGEE. The germline V and J ends were trimmed by 0 bases and 3 bases, with 12 bases remaining between them. The CDR3 region is CASSVGGHLDTGELFF. In DNA, the CDR3 is TGTGCCAGCAGCGTAGGAGGACACTTGGACACCGGGGAGCTGTTTTTT.

The rearrangement uses TRBV9 and TRBJ2-7, with TRBD1 as a possible D gene (6 bases). The length of the CDR3 is 14 residues. V was cut by 4 bases and J by 0 bases, with 11 bases left in between. The germline CDR1 and CDR2 sequences are SGDLS and YYNGEE. CDR3 coding DNA: TGTGCCAGCAGCCCACGGACAGCCTCCTACGAGCAGTACTTC. Its protein product is CASSPRTASYEQYF.

The chain is built from TRBV9 and TRBJ2-3, with 9 nucleotides matching TRBD2. Germline lookup yields CDR1 SGDLS and CDR2 YYNGEE. The junction had 5 bases not matched to a gene; V was cut back by 2 bases and J by 1 base. This CDR3 has 16 residues. This CDR3 reads CASSVEAGGGTDTQYF. Written as DNA, the CDR3 is TGTGCCAGCAGCGTGGAAGCGGGGGGAGGCACAGATACGCAGTATTTT.

The CDR3 loop reads CASSDRGLEAFF. The DNA for the CDR3 is TGTGCCAGCAGCGACAGGGGCCTTGAAGCTTTCTTT. The chain links TRBV7-9 to TRBJ1-1; 8 bases agree with TRBD1. This CDR3 has 12 amino acids. The germline gives CDR1 SEHNR, CDR2 FQNEAQ (reference sequence). Trimming took 5 bases from V and 7 from J; bases not matched to a gene: 3.

Only one count was recorded for this clone. This chain uses TRBV5-4 with TRBJ1-2; D call uncertain. Per the germline V gene, CDR1 is SGHNT and CDR2 is YYREEE (reference sequence). This CDR3 is built from 11 residues. V was clipped by 4 bases and J by 8 bases, with 9 bases between them. In nucleotides, the CDR3 is TGTGCCAGCAGCGACCACGGGGGCTACACCTTC. Its protein is CASSDHGGYTF.

The rearrangement joins TRBV5-1 to TRBJ2-3; possible D gene TRBD2, 5 bases. Trimming removed 1 base from V and 4 bases from J, with 7 bases in between. Per the germline V gene, CDR1 is SGHRS and CDR2 is YFSETQ. The CDR3 has 13 residues. CDR3 protein: CASSLSGSDTQYF. The CDR3 nucleotides read TGCGCCAGCAGCTTGAGCGGTTCAGATACGCAGTATTTT. The variable domain in full, completed from reference TRBV5-1 and TRBJ2-3, reads KAGVTQTPRYLIKTRGQQVTLSCSPISGHRSVSWYQQTPGQGLQFLFEYFSETQRNKGNFPGRFSGRQFSNSRSEMNVSTLELGDSALYLCASSLSGSDTQYFGPGTRLTVL.